A selection of T cell receptor beta chains follows, all from one sample in a study of blood T cell repertoires in COVID-19. Some clones are missing from TCRdb's copy, which holds only in-frame ones; the method was immunoSEQ multiplex PCR. The sample includes about 190,000 clones, roughly 80% seen only once; the top ten take around 11%. What was sequenced was peripheral blood. The origin of the receptors is a woman between 50 and 59 years old with acute or convalescent COVID-19. The CDR3 runs from the conserved cysteine through the conserved F or W. The D gene is left open where the match is weak. Where a row states a size, it is once, few, many or the class of an expanded clone; other rows omit it.

J gene: TRBJ2-1
D gene: TRBD2
V gene: TRBV28
clone size: once
CDR3 DNA: TGTGCCAGCAGTGGGAGCGGGAGAGGTTACAATGAGCAGTTCTTC
CDR3 protein: CASSGSGRGYNEQFF

J gene: TRBJ1-6
D gene: .
V gene: TRBV2
clone size: .
CDR3 DNA: TGTGCCAGCAGTCTTCGGGTTGATAATTCACCCCTCCACTTT
CDR3 protein: CASSLRVDNSPLHF

J gene: TRBJ2-3
D gene: TRBD1
V gene: TRBV30
clone size: .
CDR3 DNA: TGTGCCTGGAGTCCCCGACCGGGGACAGTGCAACATACGCAGTATTTT
CDR3 protein: CAWSPRPGTVQHTQYF

J gene: TRBJ1-5
D gene: TRBD1
V gene: TRBV19
clone size: few
CDR3 DNA: TGTGCCAGTAGCGGGACAGGGAGCAATCAGCCCCAGCATTTT
CDR3 protein: CASSGTGSNQPQHF

J gene: TRBJ2-1
D gene: TRBD2
V gene: TRBV13
clone size: .
CDR3 DNA: TGTGCCAGCAGCAGGTTTACATGGCGGGGGGGCTCCAATGAGCAGTTCTTC
CDR3 protein: CASSRFTWRGGSNEQFF

J gene: TRBJ1-1
D gene: TRBD1
V gene: TRBV20-1
clone size: .
CDR3 DNA: TGCAGTGCTAGTCTGTCGGGACAGGGGAGAACTGAAGCTTTCTTT
CDR3 protein: CSASLSGQGRTEAFF

J gene: TRBJ2-5
D gene: .
V gene: TRBV2
clone size: once
CDR3 DNA: TGTGCCAGCAGTGAACGGTCAGGGAGGGAGACCCAGTACTTC
CDR3 protein: CASSERSGRETQYF

J gene: TRBJ1-2
D gene: .
V gene: TRBV7-2
clone size: once
CDR3 DNA: TGTGCCAGCAGCCCCACGGGAGGGGCTAACTATGGCTACACCTTC
CDR3 protein: CASSPTGGANYGYTF

J gene: TRBJ2-1
D gene: .
V gene: TRBV7-2
clone size: .
CDR3 DNA: TGTGCCAGCAGCTTTTCTAGTGAGCAGTTCTTC
CDR3 protein: CASSFSSEQFF

J gene: TRBJ2-1
D gene: .
V gene: TRBV18
clone size: .
CDR3 DNA: TGTGCCAGCTCACCAGGGAGAGGAGCGGATGAGCAGTTCTTC
CDR3 protein: CASSPGRGADEQFF

J gene: TRBJ2-1
D gene: .
V gene: TRBV27
clone size: .
CDR3 DNA: TGTGCCAGCAGTTCCTATTCCTACAATGAGCAGTTCTTC
CDR3 protein: CASSSYSYNEQFF

J gene: TRBJ2-2
D gene: .
V gene: TRBV6-5
clone size: .
CDR3 DNA: TGTGCCTTTAGAGATTCGAACACCGGGGAGCTGTTTTTT
CDR3 protein: CAFRDSNTGELFF

J gene: TRBJ2-3
D gene: TRBD2
V gene: TRBV13
clone size: .
CDR3 DNA: TGTGCCAGCAGCTCCCTGGGACTAGCGGGAGTTGCAGATACGCAGTATTTT
CDR3 protein: CASSSLGLAGVADTQYF

J gene: TRBJ2-1
D gene: TRBD2
V gene: TRBV11-2
clone size: .
CDR3 DNA: TGTGCCAGCAGCTCCGGTAGCGGGAGTTCCTACAATGAGCAGTTCTTC
CDR3 protein: CASSSGSGSSYNEQFF

J gene: TRBJ1-5
D gene: .
V gene: TRBV6-5
clone size: .
CDR3 DNA: TGTGCCAGCAGCCCCAAGGGGGTAGGGCAGCCCCAGCATTTT
CDR3 protein: CASSPKGVGQPQHF

J gene: TRBJ1-1
D gene: .
V gene: TRBV30
clone size: few
CDR3 DNA: TGTGCCTGGAACCTTGATGAGGGAACTGAAGCTTTCTTT
CDR3 protein: CAWNLDEGTEAFF

J gene: TRBJ2-1
D gene: TRBD1
V gene: TRBV24-1
clone size: .
CDR3 DNA: TGTGCCACCAGTGATTGGACAGGGGGAGGCGAGCAGTTCTTC
CDR3 protein: CATSDWTGGGEQFF

J gene: TRBJ1-1
D gene: TRBD1
V gene: TRBV6-5
clone size: .
CDR3 DNA: TGTGCCAGCAGTTACCCTGGGACAGGTGCAGCTTTCTTT
CDR3 protein: CASSYPGTGAAFF

J gene: TRBJ1-1
D gene: .
V gene: TRBV18
clone size: .
CDR3 DNA: TGTGCCAGCTCACCGTGGGGGGGCACTGAAGCTTTCTTT
CDR3 protein: CASSPWGGTEAFF

J gene: TRBJ2-1
D gene: .
V gene: TRBV9
clone size: .
CDR3 DNA: TGTGCCAGCAGCCTTTATCCACGACTCAATGAGCAGTTCTTC
CDR3 protein: CASSLYPRLNEQFF

J gene: TRBJ1-1
D gene: .
V gene: TRBV4-3
clone size: .
CDR3 DNA: TGCGCCAGCAGCCAACAGGGCGGGGTGAACACTGAAGCTTTCTTT
CDR3 protein: CASSQQGGVNTEAFF

J gene: TRBJ2-1
D gene: TRBD2
V gene: TRBV18
clone size: .
CDR3 DNA: TGTGCCAGCTCACCCTCCGGGGGGACCTTCAATGAGCAGTTCTTC
CDR3 protein: CASSPSGGTFNEQFF

J gene: TRBJ1-1
D gene: .
V gene: TRBV24-1
clone size: .
CDR3 DNA: TGTGCCACCAGTGATCGGTTGAACACTGAAGCTTTCTTT
CDR3 protein: CATSDRLNTEAFF

J gene: TRBJ2-7
D gene: .
V gene: TRBV6-1
clone size: .
CDR3 DNA: TGTGCCAGCAGTGAAGCGAGGAGGGACAGGCAGTACTTC
CDR3 protein: CASSEARRDRQYF

J gene: TRBJ1-6
D gene: TRBD1
V gene: TRBV2
clone size: .
CDR3 DNA: TGTGCCAGCAGCGACAGGGGAGGTTTATACGGTTCACCCCTCCACTTT
CDR3 protein: CASSDRGGLYGSPLHF

J gene: TRBJ1-4
D gene: .
V gene: TRBV7-2
clone size: .
CDR3 DNA: TGTGCCAGCAGGCATCAGGGAGGGCAGTTGGGTGAAAAACTGTTTTTT
CDR3 protein: CASRHQGGQLGEKLFF

J gene: TRBJ1-4
D gene: TRBD1
V gene: TRBV18
clone size: many
CDR3 DNA: TGTGCCAGCTCACCCGGACAGGGGTTTGAGAATGAAAAACTGTTTTTT
CDR3 protein: CASSPGQGFENEKLFF

J gene: TRBJ2-1
D gene: TRBD2
V gene: TRBV28
clone size: few
CDR3 DNA: TGTGCCAGCAGTTTATCCGGGAGGGCGCACAATGAGCAGTTCTTC
CDR3 protein: CASSLSGRAHNEQFF

J gene: TRBJ2-2
D gene: TRBD1
V gene: TRBV24-1
clone size: .
CDR3 DNA: TGTGCCACCACCGGGACAGGGACCACCGGGGAGCTGTTTTTT
CDR3 protein: CATTGTGTTGELFF

J gene: TRBJ2-1
D gene: TRBD2
V gene: TRBV6-5
clone size: .
CDR3 DNA: TGTGCCAGCAGCTCCCAAAGCGGGAGAAAGCAGTTCTTC
CDR3 protein: CASSSQSGRKQFF

J gene: TRBJ2-3
D gene: TRBD2
V gene: TRBV2
clone size: .
CDR3 DNA: TGTGCCAGCAGTGAAGAGGTCGGGCGGGAGAGGAATACGCAGTATTTT
CDR3 protein: CASSEEVGRERNTQYF

J gene: TRBJ2-4
D gene: .
V gene: TRBV7-2
clone size: .
CDR3 DNA: TGTGCCAGCAGCTTAGGCGGTAGCGGAAACATTCAGTACTTC
CDR3 protein: CASSLGGSGNIQYF

J gene: TRBJ2-7
D gene: TRBD2
V gene: TRBV7-9
clone size: .
CDR3 DNA: TGTGCCAGCAGCTGGATTACTAGCGGAGGCTACGAGCAGTACTTC
CDR3 protein: CASSWITSGGYEQYF

J gene: TRBJ1-5
D gene: .
V gene: TRBV4-1
clone size: .
CDR3 DNA: TGCGCCAGCAGCCCCTCCCGGAATCAGCCCCAGCATTTT
CDR3 protein: CASSPSRNQPQHF

J gene: TRBJ2-7
D gene: TRBD1
V gene: TRBV18
clone size: once
CDR3 DNA: TGTGCCAGCTCACTAACCGGGACAGGTCCGTCCGAGCAGTACTTC
CDR3 protein: CASSLTGTGPSEQYF

J gene: TRBJ2-7
D gene: TRBD1
V gene: TRBV6-4
clone size: .
CDR3 DNA: TGTGCCAGCAGTGACTCGAGACAGGGACCCTACGAGCAGTACTTC
CDR3 protein: CASSDSRQGPYEQYF

J gene: TRBJ1-1
D gene: .
V gene: TRBV6-4
clone size: once
CDR3 DNA: TGTGCCAGCAGACTGAGCCACCTCGGGGACACTGAAGCTTTCTTT
CDR3 protein: CASRLSHLGDTEAFF

J gene: TRBJ1-6
D gene: .
V gene: TRBV11-2
clone size: .
CDR3 DNA: TGTGCCAGCAGCTTAGAAACATATAATTCACCCCTCCACTTT
CDR3 protein: CASSLETYNSPLHF

J gene: TRBJ1-5
D gene: .
V gene: TRBV24-1
clone size: .
CDR3 DNA: TGTGCCACCAGTGACCCCCGGAGGGCTTTACACCAGCATTTT
CDR3 protein: CATSDPRRALHQHF

J gene: TRBJ2-7
D gene: .
V gene: TRBV5-6
clone size: .
CDR3 DNA: TGTGCCAGCGACCAACAGGGTGGGAACGAGCAGTACTTC
CDR3 protein: CASDQQGGNEQYF

J gene: TRBJ1-1
D gene: .
V gene: TRBV10-2
clone size: .
CDR3 DNA: TGCGCCAGCAGTGACAATGGCGGGCTGAACACTGAAGCTTTCTTT
CDR3 protein: CASSDNGGLNTEAFF

J gene: TRBJ2-5
D gene: TRBD2
V gene: TRBV3-1/TRBV3-2
clone size: .
CDR3 DNA: TGTGCCAGCAGCCTGCGGGGGGTGAGAGAGACCCAGTACTTC
CDR3 protein: CASSLRGVRETQYF

J gene: TRBJ1-6
D gene: TRBD1
V gene: TRBV28
clone size: .
CDR3 DNA: TGTGCCAGCACCACGTCAGGGGGCCGTAATTCACCCCTCCACTTT
CDR3 protein: CASTTSGGRNSPLHF

J gene: TRBJ2-1
D gene: TRBD2
V gene: TRBV2
clone size: .
CDR3 DNA: TGTGCCAGCAGTGATCCCAGCGGGGGCAATGAGCAGTTCTTC
CDR3 protein: CASSDPSGGNEQFF

J gene: TRBJ2-6
D gene: .
V gene: TRBV9
clone size: .
CDR3 DNA: TGTGCCAGCAGCGCGAATACAGGAGGGCGGGTCCTGACTTTC
CDR3 protein: CASSANTGGRVLTF

J gene: TRBJ1-2
D gene: .
V gene: TRBV2
clone size: once
CDR3 DNA: TGTGCCAGCAGTGAGATGGGCCAGGGCTATGGCTACACCTTC
CDR3 protein: CASSEMGQGYGYTF

J gene: TRBJ1-5
D gene: .
V gene: TRBV27
clone size: .
CDR3 DNA: TGTGCCAGCAGTTTAAACAGGGATAGCAATCAGCCCCAGCATTTT
CDR3 protein: CASSLNRDSNQPQHF

J gene: TRBJ1-1
D gene: TRBD1
V gene: TRBV5-1
clone size: .
CDR3 DNA: TGCGCCAGCAGCTTGGAGGGACAGTTGAACACTGAAGCTTTCTTT
CDR3 protein: CASSLEGQLNTEAFF

J gene: TRBJ2-7
D gene: TRBD2
V gene: TRBV3-1/TRBV3-2
clone size: .
CDR3 DNA: TGTGCCAGCAGCCGGGGTGGCGGGAGAGTCTACGAGCAGTACTTC
CDR3 protein: CASSRGGGRVYEQYF

J gene: TRBJ1-6
D gene: .
V gene: TRBV30
clone size: .
CDR3 DNA: TGTGCCTGGAGTGTAACACACTATAATTCACCCCTCCACTTT
CDR3 protein: CAWSVTHYNSPLHF

J gene: TRBJ1-5
D gene: TRBD1
V gene: TRBV19
clone size: .
CDR3 DNA: TGTGCCAGTAAATTCACAGGGGTTACTCAGCCCCAGCATTTT
CDR3 protein: CASKFTGVTQPQHF

J gene: TRBJ2-2
D gene: TRBD1
V gene: TRBV9
clone size: .
CDR3 DNA: TGTGCCAGCAGCTGGGACAGTTTAGCCACCGGGGAGCTGTTTTTT
CDR3 protein: CASSWDSLATGELFF

J gene: TRBJ2-1
D gene: .
V gene: TRBV11-2
clone size: .
CDR3 DNA: TGTGCCAGCAGCTCGGGACTTCTCAATGAGCAGTTCTTC
CDR3 protein: CASSSGLLNEQFF

J gene: TRBJ2-1
D gene: TRBD2
V gene: TRBV5-5
clone size: few
CDR3 DNA: TGTGCCAGCAGCTTGGTGACTAGCGGGAGCTCTAATGAGCAGTTCTTC
CDR3 protein: CASSLVTSGSSNEQFF

J gene: TRBJ1-4
D gene: .
V gene: TRBV18
clone size: .
CDR3 DNA: TGTGCCAGCTCACCAGTGGCTGGTAATGAAAAACTGTTTTTT
CDR3 protein: CASSPVAGNEKLFF

J gene: TRBJ1-3
D gene: TRBD1
V gene: TRBV7-2
clone size: .
CDR3 DNA: TGTGCCAGCAGCTCTAACAGGGGTCCTGGAAACACCATATATTTT
CDR3 protein: CASSSNRGPGNTIYF

J gene: TRBJ2-2
D gene: TRBD2
V gene: TRBV6-1
clone size: .
CDR3 DNA: TGTGCCAGCAGTGAAACGAAGGGAGGGGCCGGGGAGCTGTTTTTT
CDR3 protein: CASSETKGGAGELFF